A single sample gave rise to the 5 T cell receptor beta chains below, sequenced in a study of shared clonotypes between healthy human individuals. The table came from immunoSEQ multiplex PCR; TCRdb's copy has only in-frame clones and leaves some out. There are some 1,400,000 clones in the sample; around 97% occur only once, and 1.2% lies in the top ten. The sequencing sample was made of naive CD4+ T cells sorted from blood. Subset described: CD45RA+ positively selected. These receptors were collected from a young man in good health.

The count of this clone is one. The chain joins TRBV19 to TRBJ2-3, with D unresolved. V shed 3 bases and J shed 1 base, with 8 bases lying between them. There are 14 residues in the CDR3. Germline values: CDR1 LNHDA, CDR2 SQIVND (reference sequence). CDR3 protein: CASSISLGTDTQYF. The CDR3 coding sequence is TGTGCCAGTAGTATTTCCTTGGGCACAGATACGCAGTATTTT.

The chain couples TRBV5-1 to TRBJ2-1; D could derive from TRBD1 or TRBD2 (5 bases each). The germline V and J ends were trimmed by 4 bases and 0 bases, with 20 bases remaining between them. There are 18 residues in the CDR3. Germline values: CDR1 SGHRS, CDR2 YFSETQ. CDR3 DNA: TGCGCCAGCAGCCTCCACCGTAGTGGGACGAGCTCCTACAATGAGCAGTTCTTC. Its protein is CASSLHRSGTSSYNEQFF.

V usage is TRBV5-1 and J usage is TRBJ2-3; D is undetermined. Germline CDR1 SGHRS, CDR2 YFSETQ. The ends were cut back, 4 bases at V and 6 bases at J, with 9 bases in the middle. The CDR3 sequence is 12 residues long. The CDR3 sequence: CASSDPKDTQYF. The CDR3 DNA follows: TGCGCCAGCAGCGACCCCAAGGATACGCAGTATTTT. The variable domain in full, completed from reference TRBV5-1 and TRBJ2-3, reads KAGVTQTPRYLIKTRGQQVTLSCSPISGHRSVSWYQQTPGQGLQFLFEYFSETQRNKGNFPGRFSGRQFSNSRSEMNVSTLELGDSALYLCASSDPKDTQYFGPGTRLTVL.

This clone was observed a single time. The chain recombines TRBV5-3 with TRBJ2-7, with 8 bases aligning to TRBD1. TRBV5-3 is an ORF for which the function is uncertain. After removal of 5 bases from V and 2 bases from J, the junction contained 12 bases not matched to a gene. CDR3 size: 16 residues. CDR3 in DNA: TGTGCCAGAAGACTTACCGAGGACAGGGCCACCTACGAGCAGTACTTC. This gives the protein CARRLTEDRATYEQYF.

This sequence joins TRBV18 and TRBJ2-5, with a possible D match to TRBD1 (7 bases). The CDR3 totals 12 residues. Trimming pared 3 bases from V and 12 bases from J, leaving 14 bases between. The germline gives CDR1 KGHSH, CDR2 LQKENI. Written as DNA, the CDR3 is TGTGCCAGCTCACCGGGGGGACAGTTGAAGTACTTC. It specifies CASSPGGQLKYF.